Presented here are 32 T cell receptor beta chains from one specimen sequenced in a study of CD8 T cells in Susac syndrome. The RNA input was 0.5 to 1 ug, and it was reverse transcribed with random hexamers. TCRdb fed the immunoSEQ multiplex PCR reads into MiXCR, producing one record per CDR3 protein. The data hold about 300,000 distinct CDR3 sequences, with around 85% observed a single time. What was sequenced was CD8+ T cells from PBMCs. These receptors came from a human donor with multiple sclerosis.

This chain links TRBV13 with TRBJ2-3; D perhaps matches TRBD2 (5 bases). The V and J ends lost 4 bases and 10 bases respectively, with 9 bases between them. Germline V gives CDR1 PRHDT, CDR2 FYEKMQ (reference sequence). The CDR3 has 11 amino acids. CDR3 amino acids: CASSSEGAQYF. CDR3 nucleotide sequence: TGTGCCAGCAGCTCCGAGGGTGCGCAGTATTTT.

The V call is TRBV5-6, the J call TRBJ2-5, with a possible D match to TRBD1 (5 bases). CDR1 and CDR2 from the germline V gene are SGHDT and YYEEEE. Trimming took off 3 bases at V and 1 base at J, with 16 bases between the two ends. The CDR3 covers 16 residues. CDR3 in amino acids: CASSSDFTGIQETQYF. CDR3 nucleotide sequence: TGTGCCAGCAGCTCCGACTTTACAGGTATCCAAGAGACCCAGTACTTC.

The V gene is TRBV30, the J gene TRBJ1-1; 7 nucleotides line up with TRBD1. With V trimmed by 0 bases and J by 1 base, 8 bases remained unmatched. The germline gives CDR1 GTSNPN, CDR2 SVGIG (reference sequence). This CDR3 has 16 residues. CDR3 protein: CAWSVDGTEKNTEAFF. The CDR3 nucleotides read TGTGCCTGGAGTGTAGATGGGACAGAGAAGAACACTGAAGCTTTCTTT.

The chain links TRBV7-9 to TRBJ2-5, with 11 positions matching TRBD1. The germline CDR1 and CDR2 sequences are SEHNR and FQNEAQ (reference sequence). Germline trimming cut 5 bases from V and 7 bases from J; bases unmatched to any gene: 9. The CDR3 consists of 15 residues. CDR3 loop: CASSPGGQGAGTQYF. The CDR3 DNA follows: TGTGCCAGCAGCCCAGGAGGACAGGGGGCCGGGACCCAGTACTTC.

The rearrangement joins TRBV5-4 to TRBJ2-7; D might be TRBD2 (6 bases). The V end lost 4 bases, the J end lost 4 bases, and 21 bases lay between the germline ends. Germline CDR1 reads SGHNT; CDR2 reads YYREEE (reference sequence). The CDR3 covers 16 residues. In nucleotides, the CDR3 is TGTGCCAGCAGCCCACTTCGTCTAGCGCTGGTATACGAGCAGTACTTC. This sequence encodes CASSPLRLALVYEQYF.

The V and J genes are TRBV12-3 or TRBV12-4 and TRBJ2-6, with TRBD1 identical over 7 bases. Trimming cost V 2 bases and J 0 bases; bases outside gene matches: 7. The CDR3 is made up of 18 amino acids. CDR3 protein: CASSLWQGDYSGANVLTF. CDR3 sequence (DNA): TGTGCCAGCAGTTTATGGCAGGGGGATTACTCTGGGGCCAACGTCCTGACTTTC.

The chain joins TRBV20-1 to TRBJ2-2; D gene uncertain. This CDR3 contains 13 residues. V was clipped by 3 bases and J by 4 bases, with 9 bases between them. The germline CDR1 and CDR2 sequences are DFQATT and SNEGSKA (reference sequence). CDR3 DNA: TGCAGTGCTAGCGAGAGTTTCACCGGGGAGCTGTTTTTT. It translates to CSASESFTGELFF.

Only one count was recorded for this clonotype. The chain carries TRBV7-8 and TRBJ1-1, with D perhaps TRBD1 (5 bases). Deletions cut 4 bases from V and 2 bases from J, with 11 bases between. The CDR3 spans 14 residues. The germline CDR1 and CDR2 sequences are SGHVS and FQNEAQ. The CDR3 DNA reads as TGTGCCAGCAGCTCTCAAGACAGAAACACTGAAGCTTTCTTT. This codes for CASSSQDRNTEAFF.

The chain links TRBV24-1 to TRBJ2-3, with D possibly being TRBD1 (6 bases). V shed 7 bases and J shed 5 bases, with 24 bases lying between them. There are 17 residues in the CDR3. Germline V CDR1 and CDR2: KGHDR, SFDVKD. DNA for the CDR3: TGTGCCACCAGCGACCCCACCCAGGGGCGCTTAATAGATACGCAGTATTTT. Residues: CATSDPTQGRLIDTQYF.

The CDR3 sequence is CASTTGGSGAYEQYF. CDR3 DNA: TGTGCCAGCACCACCGGGGGAAGCGGGGCCTACGAGCAGTACTTC. The V and J genes are TRBV6-2 or TRBV6-3 and TRBJ2-7; 7 positions match TRBD2. J gave up 2 bases and V 7 bases, and 11 bases lay outside the gene matches. Germline CDR1 is MNHEY and CDR2 is SVGEGT. This CDR3 is built from 15 residues.

This clonotype was counted only a few times. The chain uses TRBV5-5 and TRBJ2-1, with 9 nucleotides matching TRBD1. The CDR3 consists of 15 residues. Trimming took 8 bases from V and 4 from J; bases not matched to a gene: 10. Germline lookup yields CDR1 SGHKS and CDR2 YYEKEE (reference sequence). This CDR3 is CASRPGQGVYNEQFF. The CDR3 nucleotides read TGTGCCAGTCGGCCGGGACAGGGTGTTTACAATGAGCAGTTCTTC.

The J gene is TRBJ1-1, the V gene TRBV7-9; D gene ambiguous. Germline CDR1 reads SEHNR; CDR2 reads FQNEAQ (reference sequence). The CDR3 has 12 amino acids. Trimming pared 4 bases from V and 1 base from J, leaving 4 bases between. CDR3 DNA: TGTGCCAGCAGCTGGGGGAACACTGAAGCTTTCTTT. Amino acid sequence: CASSWGNTEAFF.

This sequence joins TRBV28 and TRBJ2-7; TRBD2 matches at 8 bases. Trimming cost V 5 bases and J 2 bases; bases outside gene matches: 8. The CDR3 has 15 residues. Germline-derived CDR1 and CDR2 are MDHEN and SYDVKM. Written as DNA, the CDR3 is TGTGCCAGCAGTGTTACCCCGGGGGGGGCCTACGAGCAGTACTTC. This sequence encodes CASSVTPGGAYEQYF.

CDR3 in amino acids: CASSSGDPSYEQYF. The CDR3 DNA reads as TGTGCCAGCAGTTCAGGGGACCCCTCCTACGAGCAGTACTTC. V is TRBV27 and J is TRBJ2-7; tentative D call: TRBD1 (6 bases). The V and J ends lost 4 bases and 0 bases respectively, with 10 bases between them. Germline V lookup: CDR1 MNHEY, CDR2 SMNVEV (reference sequence). The CDR3 length is 14 residues.

This clonotype was found once. The CDR3 region has the DNA TGTGCCAGCAGTTTACGGGGGGAGCGTCGTGGCTACACCTTC. It is translated as CASSLRGERRGYTF. The genes are TRBV27 and TRBJ1-2, with D maybe TRBD1 (5 bases). The CDR3 has 14 amino acids. V lost 2 bases and J 7 bases, leaving 14 bases between the germline ends. Germline loops: CDR1 MNHEY, CDR2 SMNVEV (reference sequence).

On this clonotype itself: The junction departs from germline at one end; a sequencing error may be responsible. The chain is built from TRBV13 and TRBJ2-1, with 8 bases that match TRBD2. The CDR3 loop spans 16 amino acids. Looked up from germline, CDR1 is PRHDT and CDR2 is FYEKMQ (reference sequence). This CDR3 reads CASQLGRELLGGEQLF. CDR3 nucleotide sequence: TGTGCCAGCCAACTAGGGCGGGAGCTCCTCGGGGGGGAGCAGCTCTTC.

This chain connects TRBV25-1 to TRBJ2-6; D unclear. V dropped 7 bases and J dropped 4 bases, with 8 bases sitting between them. The CDR3 runs 13 residues. CDR1 and CDR2 from the germline V gene are MGHDK and SYGVNS. The CDR3 coding sequence is TGTGCCAGCACATCGCGCGGGGCCAACGTCCTGACTTTC. Translation gives CASTSRGANVLTF.

The rearrangement joins TRBV9 to TRBJ2-2; D is undetermined. V was clipped by 6 bases and J by 6 bases, with 12 bases between them. Germline V gene lookup returns CDR1 SGDLS and CDR2 YYNGEE. CDR3 size: 13 residues. The CDR3 reads CASTLSGSGELFF. As DNA, the CDR3 is TGTGCCAGCACCTTATCCGGGTCCGGGGAGCTGTTTTTT.

The V gene is TRBV5-6, the J gene TRBJ2-2, with unresolved D. The CDR3 is made up of 14 amino acids. Trimming took 6 bases from V and 2 from J, leaving 11 bases between them. Per the germline V gene, CDR1 is SGHDT and CDR2 is YYEEEE. The CDR3 spells CASTSTLNTGELFF. The CDR3 nucleotides are TGTGCCAGCACCTCAACCCTCAACACCGGGGAGCTGTTTTTT. Full variable domain (rest looked up from reference TRBV5-6 and TRBJ2-2): DAGVTQSPTHLIKTRGQQVTLRCSPKSGHDTVSWYQQALGQGPQFIFQYYEEEERQRGNFPDRFSGHQFPNYSSELNVNALLLGDSALYLCASTSTLNTGELFFGEGSRLTVL.

About this clonotype: Sequence at one end of the junction differs from germline and may be a read error. The chain uses TRBV7-7 and TRBJ2-7; TRBD2 matches at 14 bases. This CDR3 comprises 16 residues. The germline CDR1 and CDR2 sequences are SSHAT and FNYEAQ (reference sequence). CDR3 in DNA: TGTGCTAGCAGCCCCGGACTAGCGGGAGGCGCCGGCGAGCAGTACTTC. The encoded protein is CASSPGLAGGAGEQYF.

As to this clonotype: At one boundary the junction diverges from the germline segment, which might be a read error. The CDR3 reads CASSLLPYTSNTGELFF. CDR3 coding DNA: TGTGCTAGCAGCCTCTTACCGTATACTTCGAACACCGGGGAGCTGTTTTTT. This chain links TRBV7-7 with TRBJ2-2; the D is unclear. Germline CDR1 SSHAT, CDR2 FNYEAQ (reference sequence). This CDR3 region has 17 residues.

V is TRBV6-1 and J is TRBJ2-5; D gene unclear. The germline V gene has CDR1 MNHNS and CDR2 SASEGT. The CDR3 consists of 13 residues. The V end was cut by 3 bases, the J end by 5 bases, with 10 bases between. The CDR3 here is CASSDILTETQYF. For the CDR3, the DNA is TGTGCCAGCAGTGACATACTTACCGAGACCCAGTACTTC.

The genes are TRBV19 and TRBJ1-1; D is unresolved. The CDR3 extends over 13 amino acids. Trimming took off 7 bases at V and 0 bases at J, with 9 bases between the two ends. CDR1 and CDR2 from the germline V gene are LNHDA and SQIVND (reference sequence). The CDR3 region has the DNA TGTGCCAGTAAGGAGCTAATGAACACTGAAGCTTTCTTT. It specifies CASKELMNTEAFF.

The J gene is TRBJ2-5, the V gene TRBV5-6; perhaps D is TRBD1 or TRBD2 (5 bases each). The ends were cut back, 1 base at V and 1 base at J, with 8 bases in the middle. The CDR3 is 14 residues long. Per germline, CDR1 SGHDT and CDR2 YYEEEE. The CDR3 loop reads CASSLPGPQETQYF. The CDR3 nucleotides are TGTGCCAGCAGCTTGCCGGGACCCCAAGAGACCCAGTACTTC.

The chain employs TRBV29-1 and TRBJ1-5; a weak D match, TRBD1 (5 bases). The V and J ends lost 6 bases and 2 bases respectively, with 20 bases between them. The length of the CDR3 is 16 residues. CDR1 and CDR2 from the germline V gene are SQVTM and ANQGSEA. The CDR3 loop is CSVERQRAGGNQPQHF. CDR3 nucleotides: TGCAGCGTCGAAAGACAGAGGGCCGGTGGCAATCAGCCCCAGCATTTT.

The chain recombines TRBV11-3 with TRBJ2-1, with D tentatively TRBD1 (5 bases). In germline, CDR1 is SGHNT, CDR2 YENEEA. V dropped 2 bases and J dropped 4 bases, with 15 bases sitting between them. The CDR3 runs 16 residues. CDR3 in DNA: TGTGCCAGCAGCTTAAATTTAGGGGTCACTTACAATGAGCAGTTCTTC. Translated, it gives CASSLNLGVTYNEQFF.

V usage is TRBV19 and J usage is TRBJ1-1; maybe TRBD1 (5 bases). The length of the CDR3 is 12 residues. Trimming removed 2 bases at V and 5 bases at J, with 6 bases between. CDR1 is LNHDA, CDR2 SQIVND, per germline (reference sequence). The CDR3 region is CASSIQGTEAFF. CDR3 bases: TGTGCCAGTAGTATACAGGGAACTGAAGCTTTCTTT.

This clonotype was recorded once. The V gene is TRBV20-1, the J gene TRBJ1-2; D is ambiguous. Per germline, CDR1 DFQATT and CDR2 SNEGSKA (reference sequence). The CDR3 is 10 residues long. The DNA for the CDR3 is TGCAGGGATGTTTGTTATGGCTACACCTTC. Translated: CRDVCYGYTF.

The chain has TRBV28 and TRBJ2-3; D is possibly TRBD2 (7 bases). Germline V gives CDR1 MDHEN, CDR2 SYDVKM. The CDR3 spans 14 residues. Trimming took off 7 bases at V and 3 bases at J, with 14 bases between the two ends. CDR3 residues: CASNWGGTTDTQYF. In DNA, the CDR3 is TGTGCCAGCAACTGGGGGGGGACAACAGATACGCAGTATTTT.

The chain links TRBV11-2 to TRBJ2-3; TRBD2 matches at 11 bases. The CDR3 extends over 17 amino acids. With 2 bases clipped from V and 2 bases from J, the junction kept 6 bases outside the gene matches. Per the germline V gene, CDR1 is SGHAT and CDR2 is FQNNGV. CDR3 nucleotides: TGTGCCAGCAGCTTACTTCTAGCGGGAGGATACACAGATACGCAGTATTTT. It codes for CASSLLLAGGYTDTQYF.

The V call is TRBV4-3, the J call TRBJ2-1; 9 bases are a match to TRBD1. The CDR3 sequence is 17 residues long. V dropped 1 base and J dropped 2; count of bases not matched to a gene: 6. Germline V lookup: CDR1 LGHNA, CDR2 YSLEER. CDR3 protein: CASSQGQGVRAYNEQFF. The CDR3 DNA reads as TGCGCCAGCAGCCAAGGACAGGGGGTTCGAGCCTACAATGAGCAGTTCTTC.

This CDR3 reads CASSLYQAAYNEQFF. The CDR3, as DNA: TGTGCCAGCAGTTTATACCAGGCAGCCTACAATGAGCAGTTCTTC. The chain is built from TRBV28 and TRBJ2-1, with D hard to call. The ends were cut back, 1 base at V and 2 bases at J, with 9 bases in the middle. The germline V gene has CDR1 MDHEN and CDR2 SYDVKM. The CDR3 covers 15 residues.